This T cell receptor (beta chain) was documented in a study of T-cell memory formation after mild COVID-19. Study summary: The TCR clusters were mostly specific to one donor.

CDR3 length: 13 residues. Germline lookup yields CDR1 SGHDT and CDR2 YYEEEE. V lost 6 bases and J 4 bases, leaving 10 bases between the germline ends. TCRdb re-derived calls from the 5' RACE reads in MiXCR, one entry per CDR3 protein. The sample has about 540,000 distinct CDR3 sequences, around 21% seen once. Sequencing was performed on PBMCs or a T cell subset sorted from them (not recorded which). This receptor was taken from an adult woman who had mild COVID-19 (a few samples of this study predate the infection). Cell type and time point are not known. The chain couples TRBV5-6 to TRBJ2-2; D is unresolved. The CDR3 DNA follows: TGTGCCAGCACCCCCTTGGGCACCGGGGAGCTGTTTTTT. Translated: CASTPLGTGELFF.